This T cell receptor beta chain originates from a study of blood T cell repertoires in COVID-19. Study as a whole: Acute and convalescent COVID-19 samples came from the United States, Italy and Spain. PBMCs, B-cell-depleted T cells, or T cells provided the cDNA or gDNA that made up the material.

Sequenced by immunoSEQ multiplex PCR; TCRdb stores in-frame clones only, minus some. The sample shows 140,000 to 150,000 clones, around nine tenths of them seen only once. Sequencing was performed on peripheral blood. The source is a woman aged 45-65 years with active or convalescent COVID-19.

The CDR3, as DNA: TGTGCCAGCAGTAGGGAGGGGTTTCCTGGAAACACCATATATTTT. Translating gives CASSREGFPGNTIYF. This chain joins TRBV27 and TRBJ1-3; D is possibly TRBD1 (5 bases). There are 15 residues in the CDR3. V dropped 5 bases and J dropped 2 bases, with 13 bases sitting between them. The germline CDR1 and CDR2 sequences are MNHEY and SMNVEV (reference sequence).